This T cell receptor beta chain derives from a study of post-analysis software for immune sequencing data (dated by TCRdb to 2013 to 2016). The study in broad terms: The recorded disease courses included relapsing-remitting, secondary progressive and progressive-relapsing multiple sclerosis, and some patients had no subtype annotation. A subset of samples was prepared in parallel using single-end sample barcoding, then pooled and co-amplified after Illumina adapter ligation. Patient repertoires were compared against roughly 11 previously published healthy control repertoires from donors aged about 6 to 27 years.

Libraries were made using PCR. Instrument on record: Illumina HiSeq 2500. To reduce PCR and sequencing biases, unique molecular identifiers were built into the TCR beta cDNA libraries. Per 1 to 10 million input T cells, roughly 500,000 cDNA molecules were obtained, such that each molecule approximated one T cell. The patient libraries were prepared and sequenced with the same protocol used for the earlier healthy control dataset. Samples belonging to the same batch were prepared together, multiplexed and sequenced on a shared HiSeq lane. Per the source publication's procedure: MIGEC was used to process the raw barcoded reads, and molecular identifier groups with only a single read were discarded before consensus assembly and CDR3 extraction. Clonotype tables were post-analysed with VDJtools, and diversity was normalized by down-sampling all datasets to the smallest sample size. To correct batch-related cross-sample contamination, repertoire overlap clustering matched CDR3 amino acid sequences but not nucleotide sequences. Using fastp trimming at Q25 and MiXCR clonotype assembly, TCRdb reanalyzed the public sequencing data and kept in-frame beta chains. One record per CDR3 amino acid sequence lists the most common genes and DNA. In this record, the V and J calls reflect TCRdb's handling and not the investigators' own analysis. In this sample the table shows roughly 600,000 distinct CDR3 sequences, roughly 47% of which occur a single time. The ten top clones hold 1.5% to 2% of the sample.

General findings and caveats noted by the study authors: Significantly lower normalized Chao1 diversity was found in multiple sclerosis patients than in controls, suggesting substantial peripheral T-cell clonal expansion. Patients showed significantly higher frequencies than controls for several TRBV segments, among them TRBV5-6, TRBV5-1 and TRBV20-1. The control group was slightly older than the multiple sclerosis patient group. Direct clustering with F measure revealed strong co-clustering of samples prepared in the same batch, which led to a batch-effect correction.

To demonstrate the VDJtools post-analysis software, TCR beta repertoires were profiled from the peripheral blood of over ten young patients with multiple sclerosis. The patients with multiple sclerosis were children and adolescents between about 6 and 15 years of age. V ends up 6 bases short and J 7 bases short, with an unmatched junction base count of 5. The CDR3 covers 12 residues, taking in both the cysteine and the phenylalanine. Of the read, only the CDR3 DNA is kept; its 36 bases are in frame from base 1. This clonotype was seen a few times. The antigen it recognizes is unknown. No base quality information exists; no much larger clone differs at one position.

The sequence was obtained from a girl aged 5-17 years with multiple sclerosis. The material sequenced was blood. The sequence is built from TRBV12-3 or TRBV12-4 and TRBJ1-1; the junction holds 7 bases that match TRBD1. The sequenced DNA is TGTGCCAGCAGATCGACAGGGTTTGAAGCTTTCTTT. Translated, this is CASRSTGFEAFF.